This T cell receptor beta chain was observed in a study of glioma-infiltrating T cells. CDR1 and CDR2 (germline): SGHNT, YENEEA. Trimming shortened V by 5 bases and J by 5 bases, and 15 bases separated the two germline ends. The CDR3 contains 14 residues. This clonotype has ten or more counts. Its antigen is unidentified. The iRepertoire nested amplicon-rescue multiplex PCR amplified TCR alpha and beta CDR3s from RNA. Input was about 95-400 ng of tissue mRNA or PBMC total RNA. MiXCR, applied by TCRdb to the multiplex PCR reads, yields one record per CDR3 protein. The sample shows 100,000 to 150,000 distinct CDR3 sequences, around 25% of them seen only once. Study outcomes and limitations: Above-expected tissue-blood divergence occurred in all gliomas, most in low-grade ones. Tissue and blood shared very few CDR3 sequences.

J is TRBJ1-1 and V is TRBV11-3, with a tentative D call TRBD1 (6 bases). The receptor's source is a human donor with low-grade glioma or glioblastoma, undergoing nonglioma brain surgery, or in good health (not recorded which). Sequenced: glioma tissue, nonneoplastic brain tissue, or PBMCs (not recorded which). In DNA form, the CDR3 reads TGTGCCAGCAGCCCCTCGACAGGAGGGACTGAAGCTTTCTTT. Its protein product is CASSPSTGGTEAFF.